A selection of T cell receptor gamma chains follows, all from one sample in a study of gamma-delta T cells after stem cell transplantation. TCRdb redid clone calling on the RT-PCR reads using CATT. Here the sample spans 950 to 1,500 gamma-chain clones, around 3% being singletons. Sequenced: gamma-delta T cells. The receptors were gathered from a human donor. It is not recorded whose cells these are; they may come from a transplant donor. CDR3s include the opening cysteine and the closing phenylalanine or tryptophan. The order of the fields is J gene, V gene, CDR3 protein.

J gene: TRGJP; V gene: TRGV9; CDR3 protein: CALWEVMRELGKKIKVF
J gene: TRGJP; V gene: TRGV9; CDR3 protein: CALWEVELGKKIKVF
J gene: TRGJ1/TRGJ2; V gene: TRGV3; CDR3 protein: CATWDRLPVNYYKKLF
J gene: TRGJ1/TRGJ2; V gene: TRGV9; CDR3 protein: CALWEGGERYKKLF
J gene: TRGJP; V gene: TRGV9; CDR3 protein: CALWEEAQELGKKIKVF
J gene: TRGJ1/TRGJ2; V gene: TRGV2; CDR3 protein: CATWDDRDYYKKLF
J gene: TRGJP; V gene: TRGV9; CDR3 protein: CALWEVQRMGKKIKVF
J gene: TRGJP; V gene: TRGV9; CDR3 protein: CALWETREELGKKIKVF
J gene: TRGJP; V gene: TRGV9; CDR3 protein: CALWEFSRELGKKIKVF
J gene: TRGJP; V gene: TRGV9; CDR3 protein: CALWALVRQELGKKIKVF
J gene: TRGJ1/TRGJ2; V gene: TRGV9; CDR3 protein: CALWEVQGKLF
J gene: TRGJ1/TRGJ2; V gene: TRGV4; CDR3 protein: CATWIYKKLF
J gene: TRGJP; V gene: TRGV9; CDR3 protein: CALWEAQELGKKIKVF